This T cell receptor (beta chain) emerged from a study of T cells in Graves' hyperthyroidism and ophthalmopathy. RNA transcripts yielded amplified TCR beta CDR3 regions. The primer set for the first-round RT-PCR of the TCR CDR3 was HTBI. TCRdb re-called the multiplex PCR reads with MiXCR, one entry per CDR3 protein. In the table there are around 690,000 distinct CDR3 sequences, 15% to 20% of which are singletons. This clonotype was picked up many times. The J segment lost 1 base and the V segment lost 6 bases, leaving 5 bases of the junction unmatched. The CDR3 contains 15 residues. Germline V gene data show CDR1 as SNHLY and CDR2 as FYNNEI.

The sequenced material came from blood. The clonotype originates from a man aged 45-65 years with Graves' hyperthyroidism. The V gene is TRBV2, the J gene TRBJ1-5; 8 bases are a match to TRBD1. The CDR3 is CASRLTGGSNQPQHF. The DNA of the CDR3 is TGTGCCAGCAGGTTAACAGGGGGGAGCAATCAGCCCCAGCATTTT.